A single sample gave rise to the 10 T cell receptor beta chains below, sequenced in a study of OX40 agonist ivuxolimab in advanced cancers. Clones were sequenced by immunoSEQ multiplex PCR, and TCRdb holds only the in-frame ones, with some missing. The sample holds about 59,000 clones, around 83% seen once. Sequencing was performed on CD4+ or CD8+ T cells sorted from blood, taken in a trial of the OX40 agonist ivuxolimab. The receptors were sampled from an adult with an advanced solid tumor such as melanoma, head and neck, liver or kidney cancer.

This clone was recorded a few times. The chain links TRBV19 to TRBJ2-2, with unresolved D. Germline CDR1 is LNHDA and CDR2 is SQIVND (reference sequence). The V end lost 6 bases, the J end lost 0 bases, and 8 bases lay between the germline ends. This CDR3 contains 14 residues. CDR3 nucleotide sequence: TGTGCCAGTAGCAGGTCCACGAACACCGGGGAGCTGTTTTTT. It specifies CASSRSTNTGELFF. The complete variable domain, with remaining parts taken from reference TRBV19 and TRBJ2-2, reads DGGITQSPKYLFRKEGQNVTLSCEQNLNHDAMYWYRQDPGQGLRLIYYSQIVNDFQKGDIAEGYSVSREKKESFPLTVTSAQKNPTAFYLCASSRSTNTGELFFGEGSRLTVL.

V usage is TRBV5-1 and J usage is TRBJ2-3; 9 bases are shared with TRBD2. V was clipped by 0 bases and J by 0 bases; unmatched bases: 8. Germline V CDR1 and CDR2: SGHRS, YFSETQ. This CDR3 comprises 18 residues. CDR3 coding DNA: TGCGCCAGCAGCTTGGGTAGCGGGGGAACAACTAGCACAGATACGCAGTATTTT. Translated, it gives CASSLGSGGTTSTDTQYF.

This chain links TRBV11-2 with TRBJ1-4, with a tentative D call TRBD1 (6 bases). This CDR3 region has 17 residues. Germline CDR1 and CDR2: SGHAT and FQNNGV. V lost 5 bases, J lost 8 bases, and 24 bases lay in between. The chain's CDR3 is CASSLFPSWNRDEKLFF. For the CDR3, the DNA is TGTGCCAGCAGCCTCTTCCCCTCCTGGAACAGGGACGAAAAACTGTTTTTT.

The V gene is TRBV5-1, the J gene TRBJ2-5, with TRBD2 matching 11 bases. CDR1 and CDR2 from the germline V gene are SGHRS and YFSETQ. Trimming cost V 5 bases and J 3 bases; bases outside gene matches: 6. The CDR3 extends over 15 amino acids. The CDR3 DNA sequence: TGCGCCAGCAGATCCGGGACTAGCGGCGAAGAGACCCAGTACTTC. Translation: CASRSGTSGEETQYF.

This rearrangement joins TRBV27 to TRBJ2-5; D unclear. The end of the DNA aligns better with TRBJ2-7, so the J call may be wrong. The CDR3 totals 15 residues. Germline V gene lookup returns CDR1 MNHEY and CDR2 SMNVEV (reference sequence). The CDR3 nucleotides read TGTGCCAGCAGTTTAAAAGGGCGAAGCTCCTACGAGCAGTACTTC. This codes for CASSLKGRSSYEQYF.

The DNA of the CDR3 is TGTGCCAGCAGTCATAGACAGGGGGACTACGAGCAGTACTTC. It is translated as CASSHRQGDYEQYF. This chain joins TRBV5-8 and TRBJ2-7; 9 bases match TRBD1. Trimming cost V 5 bases and J 3 bases; bases outside gene matches: 6. Germline V CDR1 and CDR2: SGHTS, YDEGEE. The CDR3 has 14 residues.

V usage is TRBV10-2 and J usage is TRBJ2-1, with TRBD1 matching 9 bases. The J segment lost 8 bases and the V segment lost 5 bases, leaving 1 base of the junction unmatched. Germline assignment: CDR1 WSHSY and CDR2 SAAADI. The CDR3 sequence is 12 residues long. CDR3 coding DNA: TGCGCCAGCAGTCGGACAGGGGATGAGCAGTTCTTC. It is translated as CASSRTGDEQFF.

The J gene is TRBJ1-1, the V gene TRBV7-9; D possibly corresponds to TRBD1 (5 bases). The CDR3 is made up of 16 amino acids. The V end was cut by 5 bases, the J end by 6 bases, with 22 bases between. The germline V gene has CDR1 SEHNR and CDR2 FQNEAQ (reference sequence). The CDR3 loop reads CASSPPRASRGAEAFF. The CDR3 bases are TGTGCCAGCAGCCCGCCGAGGGCTTCCCGGGGCGCTGAAGCTTTCTTT.

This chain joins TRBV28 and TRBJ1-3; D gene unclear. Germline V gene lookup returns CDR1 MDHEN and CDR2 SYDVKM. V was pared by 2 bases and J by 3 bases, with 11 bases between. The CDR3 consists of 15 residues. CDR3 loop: CASSLPRTDGNTIYF. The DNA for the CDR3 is TGTGCCAGCAGTTTACCAAGGACTGATGGAAACACCATATATTTT.

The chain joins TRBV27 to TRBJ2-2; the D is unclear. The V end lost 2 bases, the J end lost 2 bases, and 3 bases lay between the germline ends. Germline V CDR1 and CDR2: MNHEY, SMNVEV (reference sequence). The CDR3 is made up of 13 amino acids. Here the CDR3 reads CASSLLNTGELFF. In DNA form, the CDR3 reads TGTGCCAGCAGTTTACTAAACACCGGGGAGCTGTTTTTT.